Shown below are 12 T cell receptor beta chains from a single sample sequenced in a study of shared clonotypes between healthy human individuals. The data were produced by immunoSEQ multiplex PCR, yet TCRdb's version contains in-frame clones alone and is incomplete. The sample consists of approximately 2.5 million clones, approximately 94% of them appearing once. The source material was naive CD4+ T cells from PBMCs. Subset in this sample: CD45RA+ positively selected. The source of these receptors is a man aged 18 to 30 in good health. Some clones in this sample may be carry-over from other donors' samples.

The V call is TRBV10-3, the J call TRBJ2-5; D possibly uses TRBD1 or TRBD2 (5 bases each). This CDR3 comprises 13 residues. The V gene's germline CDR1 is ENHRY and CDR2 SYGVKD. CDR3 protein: CASGSGRRETQYF. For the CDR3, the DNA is TGTGCTTCCGGCTCGGGGCGCCGGGAGACCCAGTACTTC.

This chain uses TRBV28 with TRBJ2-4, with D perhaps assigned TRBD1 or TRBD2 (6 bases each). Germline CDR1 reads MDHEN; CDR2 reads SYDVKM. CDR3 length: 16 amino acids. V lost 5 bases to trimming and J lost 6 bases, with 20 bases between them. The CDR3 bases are TGTGCCAGCAGTCCTCGGGGGCGCGTTGTTGGAAACATTCAGTACTTC. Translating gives CASSPRGRVVGNIQYF.

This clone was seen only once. CDR3 amino acids: CASASGGDSYGYTF. CDR3 DNA sequence: TGTGCCAGCGCATCAGGGGGGGATTCCTATGGCTACACCTTC. The V call is TRBV6-5, the J call TRBJ1-2; 7 bases line up with TRBD1. Germline V CDR1 and CDR2: MNHEY, SVGAGI. The CDR3 contains 14 residues. V was clipped by 8 bases and J by 4 bases; unmatched bases: 10.

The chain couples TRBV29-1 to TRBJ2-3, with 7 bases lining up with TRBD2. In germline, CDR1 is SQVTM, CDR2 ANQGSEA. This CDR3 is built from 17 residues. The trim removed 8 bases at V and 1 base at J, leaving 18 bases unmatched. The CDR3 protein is CSLHPSFGTSGTDTQYF. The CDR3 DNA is TGCAGCCTACACCCATCTTTCGGTACTAGCGGCACAGATACGCAGTATTTT.

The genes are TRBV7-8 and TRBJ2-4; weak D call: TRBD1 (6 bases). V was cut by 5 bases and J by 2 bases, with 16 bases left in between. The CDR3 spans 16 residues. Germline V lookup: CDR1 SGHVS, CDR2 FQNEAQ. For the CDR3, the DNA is TGTGCCAGCAGCGAAGGTTACAGGGACCCCAAAAACATTCAGTACTTC. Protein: CASSEGYRDPKNIQYF.

CDR3 bases: TGTGCCAGTAGCCCTCAGTACCCTAACAACCCAGGGACAGGGGACACTGAAGCTTTCTTT. Protein product: CASSPQYPNNPGTGDTEAFF. The chain uses TRBV19 and TRBJ1-1, with 10 nucleotides matching TRBD1. CDR1 is LNHDA, CDR2 SQIVND, per germline (reference sequence). The CDR3 is made up of 20 amino acids. V shed 6 bases and J 3 bases; nucleotides not matched to a gene: 22.

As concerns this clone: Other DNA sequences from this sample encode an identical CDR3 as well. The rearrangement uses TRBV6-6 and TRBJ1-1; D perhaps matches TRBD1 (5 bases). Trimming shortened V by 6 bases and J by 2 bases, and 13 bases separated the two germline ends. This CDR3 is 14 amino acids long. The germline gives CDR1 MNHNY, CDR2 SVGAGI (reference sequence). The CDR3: CASSTRQTNTEAFF. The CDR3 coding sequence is TGTGCCAGCAGCACAAGACAGACTAACACTGAAGCTTTCTTT.

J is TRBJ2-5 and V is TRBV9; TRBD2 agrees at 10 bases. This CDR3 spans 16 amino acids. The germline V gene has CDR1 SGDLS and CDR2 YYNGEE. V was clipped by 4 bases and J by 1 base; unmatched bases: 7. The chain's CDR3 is CASSHGTSAFQETQYF. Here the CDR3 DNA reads TGTGCCAGCAGCCACGGGACTAGCGCTTTCCAAGAGACCCAGTACTTC.

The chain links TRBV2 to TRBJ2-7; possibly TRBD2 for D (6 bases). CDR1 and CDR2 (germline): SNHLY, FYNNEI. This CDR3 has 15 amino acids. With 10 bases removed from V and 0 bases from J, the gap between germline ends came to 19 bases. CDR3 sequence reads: CATQRDSGSSYEQYF. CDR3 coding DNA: TGTGCCACCCAAAGGGATAGCGGTAGCTCCTACGAGCAGTACTTC.

In DNA, the CDR3 is TGTGCCAGCAGACGCCGGGACAGCCCTTCTAGCACAGATACGCAGTATTTT. This gives the protein CASRRRDSPSSTDTQYF. The chain recombines TRBV28 with TRBJ2-3, with 7 positions matching TRBD1. CDR1 MDHEN and CDR2 SYDVKM come from the germline V gene. V gave up 6 bases and J gave up 0 bases; unmatched junction bases: 12. The CDR3 is 17 amino acids.

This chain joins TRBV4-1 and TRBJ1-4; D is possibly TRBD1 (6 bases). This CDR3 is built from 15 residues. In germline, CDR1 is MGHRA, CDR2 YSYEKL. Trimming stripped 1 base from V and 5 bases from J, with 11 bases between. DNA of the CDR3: TGCGCCAGCAGCCAAGTTGGCACAGGGAATGAAAAACTGTTTTTT. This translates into CASSQVGTGNEKLFF.

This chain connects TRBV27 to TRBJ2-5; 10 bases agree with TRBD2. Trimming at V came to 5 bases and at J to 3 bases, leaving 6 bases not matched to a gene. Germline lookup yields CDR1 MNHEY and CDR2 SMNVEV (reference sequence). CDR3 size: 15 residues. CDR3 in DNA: TGTGCCAGCAGTGCGAGGCTAGCGGGAGAAGAGACCCAGTACTTC. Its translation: CASSARLAGEETQYF.